The sequence of this T cell receptor beta chain was determined in a study of blood T cell repertoires in COVID-19. Study background: The analysed material was cDNA or gDNA that came from T cells, B-cell-depleted T cells, or PBMCs.

Germline values: CDR1 MNHNS, CDR2 SASEGT. This CDR3 region has 12 residues. Trimming cost V 0 bases and J 5 bases, with 4 bases left between them. The protocol was immunoSEQ multiplex PCR, while the TCRdb copy is restricted to in-frame clones and leaves out a portion. The repertoire holds roughly 80,000 clones, about 87% seen once, with around 9.8% in the top ten. The origin of this receptor is a human donor in a cohort sampled during active COVID-19. The gene calls are TRBV6-1 and TRBJ1-2; D gene unclear. Material for sequencing was peripheral blood. Written as DNA, the CDR3 is TGTGCCAGCAGTGAAGCACATTATGGCTACACCTTC. Translation: CASSEAHYGYTF.